One and the same sample provided the 2 T cell receptor beta chains below, sequenced in a study of blood T cell repertoires in COVID-19. Using immunoSEQ multiplex PCR, the repertoire was profiled, and TCRdb retains in-frame clones only, with some absent. The profile shows some 60,000 clones, over 70% of them singletons. The sample taken for sequencing was peripheral blood. The origin of the receptors is a human donor in a cohort sampled during active COVID-19.

The chain recombines TRBV2 with TRBJ2-6; tentatively, D is TRBD1 (6 bases). Germline V gene sequence: CDR1 SNHLY, CDR2 FYNNEI. The V end lost 6 bases, the J end lost 4 bases, and 16 bases lay between the germline ends. The CDR3 consists of 16 residues. For the CDR3, the DNA is TGTGCCAGCAGACTCCACAGGGCCGGGGGGGCCAACGTCCTGACTTTC. Encoded protein: CASRLHRAGGANVLTF.

In this sample, this clone turned up a few times. V gene TRBV24-1 combines with J gene TRBJ1-4; 8 nucleotides align to TRBD1. Germline V gives CDR1 KGHDR, CDR2 SFDVKD. The CDR3 extends over 16 amino acids. J was trimmed by 8 bases and V by 5 bases; bases with no gene match: 12. The CDR3 DNA is TGTGCCACCAGTGTTGAAGGACAGGGTGTAGGAGAAAAACTGTTTTTT. This sequence encodes CATSVEGQGVGEKLFF.